This TCR beta chain was observed in a study of sequential checkpoint blockade in melanoma. Treatment noted: randomized to nivolumab then ipilimumab (arm A) or the reverse (arm B). The assay was immunoSEQ multiplex PCR, and TCRdb's table has in-frame clones only and misses some. The sample gives some 14,000 clones, around three quarters of which show up once; 30% is in the top ten. The CDR3 extends over 13 amino acids. V was pared by 2 bases and J by 3 bases, with 8 bases between. Germline CDR1 MNHEY, CDR2 SVGAGI. Sequences were derived from CD8+ T cells sorted from blood (inferred from file names), sampled from a patient given nivolumab and ipilimumab in sequence. V is TRBV6-5 and J is TRBJ2-7; weak D call: TRBD2 (6 bases). This sequence was found in a human donor with melanoma. CDR3 in amino acids: CASSYGGIYEQYF. CDR3 bases: TGTGCCAGCAGTTACGGAGGGATCTACGAGCAGTACTTC.